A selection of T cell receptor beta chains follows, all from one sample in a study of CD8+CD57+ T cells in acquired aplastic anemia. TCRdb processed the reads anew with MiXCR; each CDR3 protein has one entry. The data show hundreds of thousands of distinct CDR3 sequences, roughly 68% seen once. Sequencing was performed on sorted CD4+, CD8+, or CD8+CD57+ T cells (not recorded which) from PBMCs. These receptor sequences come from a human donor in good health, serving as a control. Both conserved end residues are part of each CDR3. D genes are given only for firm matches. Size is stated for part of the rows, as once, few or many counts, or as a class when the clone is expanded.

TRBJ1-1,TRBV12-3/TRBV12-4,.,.,CASATPRGRREAFF,TGTGCCAGCGCCACGCCGAGGGGCCGGCGGGAAGCTTTCTTT
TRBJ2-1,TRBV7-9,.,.,CASSRGAGSNLYGQFF,TGTGCCAGCAGCCGAGGAGCAGGGAGTAACCTCTATGGGCAGTTCTTC
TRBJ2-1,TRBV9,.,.,CASSAETEQFF,TGTGCCAGCAGCGCGGAGACCGAGCAGTTCTTC
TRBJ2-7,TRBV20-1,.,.,CSATPVPTFEQYF,TGCAGTGCTACACCTGTGCCGACGTTCGAGCAGTACTTC
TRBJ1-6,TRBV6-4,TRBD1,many,CASSEGQVNSPLHF,TGTGCCAGCAGTGAGGGACAGGTCAATTCACCCCTCCACTTT
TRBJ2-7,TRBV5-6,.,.,CASSNQGTYEQYF,TGTGCCAGCAGCAATCAGGGGACCTACGAGCAGTACTTC
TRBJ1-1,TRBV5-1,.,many,CASSWGHDTEAFF,TGCGCCAGCAGCTGGGGACATGACACTGAAGCTTTCTTT
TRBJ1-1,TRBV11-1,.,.,CASSAREPPFF,TGTGCCAGCAGCGCCAGGGAACCTCCTTTCTTT
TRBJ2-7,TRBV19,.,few,CASSPRGGSYEQYF,TGTGCCAGTAGTCCTCGTGGGGGCTCCTACGAGCAGTACTTC
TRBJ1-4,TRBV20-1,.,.,CSARSLGSGIDEKLFF,TGCAGTGCTCGCTCCCTCGGGTCGGGGATCGATGAAAAACTGTTTTTT
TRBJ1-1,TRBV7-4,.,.,CASSAHWGENTEAFF,TGTGCCAGCAGCGCACACTGGGGCGAGAACACTGAAGCTTTCTTT
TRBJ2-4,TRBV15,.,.,CATSRGDGGELLAKNIQYF,TGTGCCACCAGCAGAGGGGACGGAGGAGAACTCCTAGCCAAAAACATTCAGTACTTC
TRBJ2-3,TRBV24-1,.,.,CATATTLASTDTQYF,TGTGCCACCGCTACGACACTTGCTAGCACAGATACGCAGTATTTT